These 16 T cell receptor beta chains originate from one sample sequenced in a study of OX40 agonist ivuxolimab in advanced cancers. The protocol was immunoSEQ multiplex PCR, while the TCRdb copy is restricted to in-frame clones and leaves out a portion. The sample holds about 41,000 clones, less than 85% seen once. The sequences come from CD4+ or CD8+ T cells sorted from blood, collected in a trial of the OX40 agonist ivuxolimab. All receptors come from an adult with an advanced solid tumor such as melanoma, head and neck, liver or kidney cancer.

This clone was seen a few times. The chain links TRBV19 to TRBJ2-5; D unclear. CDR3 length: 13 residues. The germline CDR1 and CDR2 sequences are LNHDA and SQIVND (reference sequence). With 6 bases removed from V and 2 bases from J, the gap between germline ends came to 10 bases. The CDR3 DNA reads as TGTGCCAGTAGCCCAGGACCACAAGAGACCCAGTACTTC. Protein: CASSPGPQETQYF. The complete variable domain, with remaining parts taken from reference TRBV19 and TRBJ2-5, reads DGGITQSPKYLFRKEGQNVTLSCEQNLNHDAMYWYRQDPGQGLRLIYYSQIVNDFQKGDIAEGYSVSREKKESFPLTVTSAQKNPTAFYLCASSPGPQETQYFGPGTRLLVL.

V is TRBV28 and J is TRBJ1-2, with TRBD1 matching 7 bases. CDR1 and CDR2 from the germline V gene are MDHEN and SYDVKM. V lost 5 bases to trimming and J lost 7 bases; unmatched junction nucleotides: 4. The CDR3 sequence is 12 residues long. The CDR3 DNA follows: TGTGCCAGCAGTCAGACAGGGATTGGCTACACCTTC. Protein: CASSQTGIGYTF.

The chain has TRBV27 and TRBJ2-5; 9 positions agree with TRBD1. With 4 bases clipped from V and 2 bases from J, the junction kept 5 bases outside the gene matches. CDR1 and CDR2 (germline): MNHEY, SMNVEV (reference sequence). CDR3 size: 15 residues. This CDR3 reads CASSSYRGQQETQYF. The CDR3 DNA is TGTGCCAGCAGTTCGTACAGGGGGCAACAAGAGACCCAGTACTTC.

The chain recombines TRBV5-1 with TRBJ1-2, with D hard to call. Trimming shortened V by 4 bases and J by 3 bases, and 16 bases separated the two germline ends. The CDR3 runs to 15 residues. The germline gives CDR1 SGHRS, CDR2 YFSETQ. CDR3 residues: CASSPLRGEHYGYTF. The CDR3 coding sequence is TGCGCCAGCAGCCCCCTCCGAGGTGAGCACTATGGCTACACCTTC.

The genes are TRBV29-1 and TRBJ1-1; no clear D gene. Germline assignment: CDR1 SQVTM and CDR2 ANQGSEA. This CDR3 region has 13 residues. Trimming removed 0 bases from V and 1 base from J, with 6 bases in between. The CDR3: CSVEEVGNTEAFF. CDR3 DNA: TGCAGCGTTGAAGAAGTGGGGAACACTGAAGCTTTCTTT. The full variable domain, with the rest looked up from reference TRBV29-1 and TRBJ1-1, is SAVISQKPSRDICQRGTSLTIQCQVDSQVTMMFWYRQQPGQSLTLIATANQGSEATYESGFVIDKFPISRPNLTFSTLTVSNMSPEDSSIYLCSVEEVGNTEAFFGQGTRLTVV.

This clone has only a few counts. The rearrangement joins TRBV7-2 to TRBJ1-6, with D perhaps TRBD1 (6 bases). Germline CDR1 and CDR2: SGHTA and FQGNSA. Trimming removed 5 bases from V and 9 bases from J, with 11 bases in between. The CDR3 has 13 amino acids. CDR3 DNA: TGTGCCAGCAGCAGTGGACAGTCTTCACCCCTCCACTTT. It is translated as CASSSGQSSPLHF.

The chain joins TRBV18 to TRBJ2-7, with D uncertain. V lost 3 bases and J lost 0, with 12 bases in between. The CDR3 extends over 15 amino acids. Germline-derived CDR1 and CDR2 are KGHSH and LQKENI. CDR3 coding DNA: TGTGCCAGCTCACCTCGTGTTGGGTACTCCTACGAGCAGTACTTC. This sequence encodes CASSPRVGYSYEQYF.

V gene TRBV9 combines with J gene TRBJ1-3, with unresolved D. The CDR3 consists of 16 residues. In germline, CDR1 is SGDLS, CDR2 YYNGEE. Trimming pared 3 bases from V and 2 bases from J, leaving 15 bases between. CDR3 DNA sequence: TGTGCCAGCAGCGCTGAGGTAGGCCCCGCTGGAAACACCATATATTTT. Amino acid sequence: CASSAEVGPAGNTIYF.

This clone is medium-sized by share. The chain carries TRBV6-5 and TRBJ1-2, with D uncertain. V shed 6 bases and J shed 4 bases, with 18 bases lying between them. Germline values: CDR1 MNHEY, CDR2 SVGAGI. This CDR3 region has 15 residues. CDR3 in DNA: TGTGCCAGCAGCTCCGGTCCCGGAACCCTCTATGGCTACACCTTC. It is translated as CASSSGPGTLYGYTF.

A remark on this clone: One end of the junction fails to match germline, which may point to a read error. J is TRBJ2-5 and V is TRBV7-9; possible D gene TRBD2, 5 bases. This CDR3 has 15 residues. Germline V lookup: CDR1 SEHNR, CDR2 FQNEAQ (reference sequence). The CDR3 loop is CTSSLLASKEETQYF. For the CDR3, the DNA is TGTACCAGCAGCTTATTAGCTAGCAAGGAAGAGACCCAGTACTTC.

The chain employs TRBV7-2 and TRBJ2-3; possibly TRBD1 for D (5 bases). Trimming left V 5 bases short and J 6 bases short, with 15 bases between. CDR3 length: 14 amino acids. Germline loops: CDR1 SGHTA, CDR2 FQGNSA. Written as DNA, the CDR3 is TGTGCCAGCAGCCCCTCATGGCCAGGGGATACGCAGTATTTT. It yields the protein CASSPSWPGDTQYF. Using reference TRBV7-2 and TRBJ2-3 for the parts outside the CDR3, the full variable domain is GAGVSQSPSNKVTEKGKDVELRCDPISGHTALYWYRQSLGQGLEFLIYFQGNSAPDKSGLPSDRFSAERTGGSVSTLTIQRTQQEDSAVYLCASSPSWPGDTQYFGPGTRLTVL.

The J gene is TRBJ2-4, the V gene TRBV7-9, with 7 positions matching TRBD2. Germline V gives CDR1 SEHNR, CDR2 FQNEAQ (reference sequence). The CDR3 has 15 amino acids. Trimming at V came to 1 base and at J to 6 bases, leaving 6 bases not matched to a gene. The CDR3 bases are TGTGCCAGCAGCTTAGACGGGACTATCATAAACATTCAGTACTTC. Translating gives CASSLDGTIINIQYF.

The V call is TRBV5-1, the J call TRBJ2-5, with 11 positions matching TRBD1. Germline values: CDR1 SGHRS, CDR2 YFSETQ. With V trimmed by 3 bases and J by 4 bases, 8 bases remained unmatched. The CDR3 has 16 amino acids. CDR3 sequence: CASSYRSGTGGETQYF. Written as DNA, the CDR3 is TGCGCCAGCAGCTATAGGTCCGGGACAGGGGGAGAGACCCAGTACTTC.

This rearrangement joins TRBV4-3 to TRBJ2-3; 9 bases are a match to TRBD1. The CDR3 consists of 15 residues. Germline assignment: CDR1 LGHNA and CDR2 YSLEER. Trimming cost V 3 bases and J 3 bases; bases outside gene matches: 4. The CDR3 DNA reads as TGCGCCAGCAGCCAGGGACAGGGAGGAACAGATACGCAGTATTTT. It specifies CASSQGQGGTDTQYF.

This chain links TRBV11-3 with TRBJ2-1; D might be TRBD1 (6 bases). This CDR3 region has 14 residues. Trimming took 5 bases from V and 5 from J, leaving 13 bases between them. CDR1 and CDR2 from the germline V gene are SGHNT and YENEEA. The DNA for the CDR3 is TGTGCCAGCAGCCAGGGGCGTGGGAACAATGAGCAGTTCTTC. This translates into CASSQGRGNNEQFF. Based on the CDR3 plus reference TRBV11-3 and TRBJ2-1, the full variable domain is EAGVVQSPRYKIIEKKQPVAFWCNPISGHNTLYWYLQNLGQGPELLIRYENEEAVDDSQLPKDRFSAERLKGVDSTLKIQPAELGDSAVYLCASSQGRGNNEQFFGPGTRLTVL.

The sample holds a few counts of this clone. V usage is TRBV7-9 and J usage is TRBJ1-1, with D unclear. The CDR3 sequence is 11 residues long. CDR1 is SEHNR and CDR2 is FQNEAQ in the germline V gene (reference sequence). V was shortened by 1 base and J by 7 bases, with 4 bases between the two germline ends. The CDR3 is CASSLEDEAFF. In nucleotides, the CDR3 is TGTGCCAGCAGCTTAGAGGATGAAGCTTTCTTT.